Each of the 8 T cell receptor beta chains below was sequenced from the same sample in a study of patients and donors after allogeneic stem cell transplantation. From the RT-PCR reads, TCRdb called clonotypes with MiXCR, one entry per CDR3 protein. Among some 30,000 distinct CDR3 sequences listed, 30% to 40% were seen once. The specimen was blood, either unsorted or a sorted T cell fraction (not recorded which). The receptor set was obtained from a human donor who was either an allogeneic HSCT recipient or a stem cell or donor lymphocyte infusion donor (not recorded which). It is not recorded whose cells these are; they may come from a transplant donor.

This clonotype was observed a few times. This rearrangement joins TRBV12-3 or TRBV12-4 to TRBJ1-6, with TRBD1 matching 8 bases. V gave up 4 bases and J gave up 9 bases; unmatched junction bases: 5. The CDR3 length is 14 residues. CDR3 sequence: CASSSTGDRSPLHF. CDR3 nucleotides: TGTGCCAGCAGTTCGACAGGGGATCGTTCACCCCTCCACTTT.

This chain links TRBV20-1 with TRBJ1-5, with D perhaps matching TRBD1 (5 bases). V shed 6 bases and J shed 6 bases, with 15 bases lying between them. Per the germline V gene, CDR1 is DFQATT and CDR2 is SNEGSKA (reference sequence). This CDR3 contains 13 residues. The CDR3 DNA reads TGCAGTGCCACAGGCTACTTGGGTCAGCCCCAGCATTTT. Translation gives CSATGYLGQPQHF.

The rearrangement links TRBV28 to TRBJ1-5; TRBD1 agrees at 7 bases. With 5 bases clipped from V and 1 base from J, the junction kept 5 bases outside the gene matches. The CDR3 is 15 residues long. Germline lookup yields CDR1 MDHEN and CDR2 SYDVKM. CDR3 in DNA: TGTGCCAGCAGTCCACCGGGACAGAGCAATCAGCCCCAGCATTTT. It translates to CASSPPGQSNQPQHF.

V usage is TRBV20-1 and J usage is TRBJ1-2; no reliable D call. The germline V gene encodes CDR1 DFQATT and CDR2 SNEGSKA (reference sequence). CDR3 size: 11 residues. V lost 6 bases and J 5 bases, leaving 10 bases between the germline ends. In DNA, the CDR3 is TGCAGTGCCCTTACTCAGTATGGCTACACCTTC. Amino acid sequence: CSALTQYGYTF.

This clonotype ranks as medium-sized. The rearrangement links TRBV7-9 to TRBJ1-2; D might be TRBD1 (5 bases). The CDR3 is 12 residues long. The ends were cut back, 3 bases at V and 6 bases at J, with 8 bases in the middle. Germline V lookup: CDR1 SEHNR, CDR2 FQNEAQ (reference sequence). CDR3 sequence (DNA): TGTGCCAGCAGCTTCGTAGGGGATGGCTACACCTTC. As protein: CASSFVGDGYTF.

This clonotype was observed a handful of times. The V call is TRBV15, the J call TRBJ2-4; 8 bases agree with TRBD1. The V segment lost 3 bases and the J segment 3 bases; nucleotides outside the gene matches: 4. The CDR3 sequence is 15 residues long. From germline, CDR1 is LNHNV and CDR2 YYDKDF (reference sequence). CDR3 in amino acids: CATSRAGGGKNIQYF. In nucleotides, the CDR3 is TGTGCCACCAGCAGGGCAGGGGGCGGCAAAAACATTCAGTACTTC. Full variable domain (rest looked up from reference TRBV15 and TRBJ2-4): DAMVIQNPRYQVTQFGKPVTLSCSQTLNHNVMYWYQQKSSQAPKLLFHYYDKDFNNEADTPDNFQSRRPNTSFCFLDIRSPGLGDTAMYLCATSRAGGGKNIQYFGAGTRLSVL.

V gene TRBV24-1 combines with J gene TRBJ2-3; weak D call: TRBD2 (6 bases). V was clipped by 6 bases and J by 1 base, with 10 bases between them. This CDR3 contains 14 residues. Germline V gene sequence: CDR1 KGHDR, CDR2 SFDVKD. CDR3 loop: CATSRGGGTDTQYF. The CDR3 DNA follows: TGTGCCACCAGTCGAGGAGGGGGCACAGATACGCAGTATTTT.

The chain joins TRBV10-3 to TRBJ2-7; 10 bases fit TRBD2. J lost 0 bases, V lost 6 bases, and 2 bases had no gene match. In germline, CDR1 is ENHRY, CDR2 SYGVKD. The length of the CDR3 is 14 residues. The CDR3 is CAIRSSGSSYEQYF. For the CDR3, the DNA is TGTGCCATCAGATCTAGCGGGAGCTCCTACGAGCAGTACTTC.